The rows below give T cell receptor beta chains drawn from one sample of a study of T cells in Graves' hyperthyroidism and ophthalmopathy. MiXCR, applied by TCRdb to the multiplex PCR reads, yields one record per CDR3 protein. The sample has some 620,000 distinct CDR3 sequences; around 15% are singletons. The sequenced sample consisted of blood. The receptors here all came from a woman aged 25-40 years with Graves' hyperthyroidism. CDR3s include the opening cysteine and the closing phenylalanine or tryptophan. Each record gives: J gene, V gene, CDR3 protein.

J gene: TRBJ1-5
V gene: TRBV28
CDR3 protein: CASTGQGNNQPQHF

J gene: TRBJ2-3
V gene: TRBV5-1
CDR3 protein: CASSLIAGGSTDTQYF

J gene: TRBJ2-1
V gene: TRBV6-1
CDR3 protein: CASSEGYEQFF

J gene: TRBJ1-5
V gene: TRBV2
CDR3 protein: CASSIGGSRDQPQHF

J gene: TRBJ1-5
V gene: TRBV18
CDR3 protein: CASPPTRGGNQPQHF

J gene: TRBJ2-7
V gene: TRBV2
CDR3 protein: CAGRTSGYEQYF

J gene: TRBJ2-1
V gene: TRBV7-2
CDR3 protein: CASSNRDRGSDEQFF

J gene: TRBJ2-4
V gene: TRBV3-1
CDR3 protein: CASSRSSVGNIQYF

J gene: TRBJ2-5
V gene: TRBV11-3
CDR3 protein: CASSPFREETQYF

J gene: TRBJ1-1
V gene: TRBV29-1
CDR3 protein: CSARTGVELRAFF